The 23 T cell receptor beta chains presented below share a single source sample, sequenced in a study of blood T cell repertoires in COVID-19. This table comes from immunoSEQ multiplex PCR, and its TCRdb copy is limited to in-frame clones, with some not included. The profile shows approximately 230,000 clones, about 79% of them singletons. The sequencing input was peripheral blood. The source is an elderly man with acute or convalescent COVID-19.

The sample holds a few counts of this clone. This chain joins TRBV12-3 or TRBV12-4 and TRBJ1-5, with TRBD1 identical over 9 bases. The CDR3 runs to 13 residues. The J segment lost 6 bases and the V segment lost 6 bases, leaving 3 bases of the junction unmatched. The CDR3 here is CASRQGARQPQHF. DNA of the CDR3: TGTGCCAGCAGACAGGGGGCACGTCAGCCCCAGCATTTT.

This CDR3 is CAWSVSPRGEQYF. DNA for the CDR3: TGTGCCTGGAGTGTATCTCCCAGGGGCGAGCAGTACTTC. The J gene is TRBJ2-7, the V gene TRBV30, with D possibly being TRBD1 (6 bases). The CDR3 is 13 amino acids. Trimming stripped 0 bases from V and 6 bases from J, with 12 bases between. Per the germline V gene, CDR1 is GTSNPN and CDR2 is SVGIG (reference sequence).

The chain couples TRBV10-3 to TRBJ1-3; D possibly corresponds to TRBD1 (6 bases). V lost 7 bases and J lost 6, with 10 bases in between. The CDR3 contains 12 residues. The germline V gene encodes CDR1 ENHRY and CDR2 SYGVKD. CDR3 protein: CAIKRGTNTIYF. The CDR3 region has the DNA TGTGCCATCAAGAGGGGGACAAACACCATATATTTT.

V is TRBV28 and J is TRBJ2-1, with D unresolved. Per germline, CDR1 MDHEN and CDR2 SYDVKM. V was pared by 1 base and J by 0 bases, with 10 bases between. CDR3 length: 16 residues. The CDR3 nucleotides read TGTGCCAGCAGTTTATCAGGCCTGAGCTCCTACAATGAGCAGTTCTTC. This sequence encodes CASSLSGLSSYNEQFF. The full variable domain, in which reference TRBV28 and TRBJ2-1 provide the parts outside the CDR3, is DVKVTQSSRYLVKRTGEKVFLECVQDMDHENMFWYRQDPGLGLRLIYFSYDVKMKEKGDIPEGYSVSREKKERFSLILESASTNQTSMYLCASSLSGLSSYNEQFFGPGTRLTVL.

J is TRBJ2-7 and V is TRBV11-2; 9 nucleotides align to TRBD1. CDR3 length: 16 residues. The germline CDR1 and CDR2 sequences are SGHAT and FQNNGV. V was clipped by 1 base and J by 0 bases; unmatched bases: 4. The CDR3 region is CASSLGGQGFSYEQYF. The CDR3 bases are TGTGCCAGCAGCTTAGGGGGACAGGGATTCTCCTACGAGCAGTACTTC.

CDR3 amino acids: CASTANSFYGYTF. The CDR3 DNA is TGTGCCAGCACCGCAAACAGCTTCTATGGCTACACCTTC. The chain couples TRBV6-5 to TRBJ1-2, with D uncertain. There are 13 residues in the CDR3. CDR1 and CDR2 from the germline V gene are MNHEY and SVGAGI. Trimming stripped 7 bases from V and 4 bases from J, with 13 bases between.

This chain links TRBV10-1 with TRBJ2-1; 8 bases are shared with TRBD2. Germline assignment: CDR1 WNHNN and CDR2 SYGVQD (reference sequence). The CDR3 is 20 residues long. V dropped 6 bases and J dropped 3; count of bases not matched to a gene: 22. This chain's CDR3 is CASRDAARLAREGYYNEQFF. The CDR3 DNA follows: TGCGCCAGCAGGGACGCGGCAAGACTAGCGCGAGAGGGGTACTACAATGAGCAGTTCTTC.

The CDR3 DNA reads TGCGCCAGCAGCTTGGGGTCGGGAGAGCAGTACTTC. This encodes CASSLGSGEQYF. This chain connects TRBV5-1 to TRBJ2-7, with a possible D match to TRBD2 (5 bases). This CDR3 comprises 12 residues. Germline loops: CDR1 SGHRS, CDR2 YFSETQ. V shed 0 bases and J shed 7 bases, with 8 bases lying between them.

The chain uses TRBV25-1 and TRBJ2-7; TRBD1 matches 9 bases. Germline-derived CDR1 and CDR2 are MGHDK and SYGVNS. CDR3 size: 12 residues. After removal of 5 bases from V and 7 bases from J, the junction contained 3 bases not matched to a gene. CDR3 sequence: CASSPGQGEQYF. In DNA form, the CDR3 reads TGTGCCAGCAGTCCCGGACAGGGGGAGCAGTACTTC.

This clone has more than one count but fewer than ten. The J gene is TRBJ1-1, the V gene TRBV19; 8 positions agree with TRBD1. The CDR3 runs 15 residues. Germline-derived CDR1 and CDR2 are LNHDA and SQIVND (reference sequence). V gave up 10 bases and J gave up 2 bases; unmatched junction bases: 12. The CDR3 here is CATKGTGKGNTEAFF. In nucleotides, the CDR3 is TGTGCCACCAAAGGGACAGGCAAGGGAAACACTGAAGCTTTCTTT.

The chain uses TRBV5-1 and TRBJ1-2; D is undetermined. Trimming left V 0 bases short and J 8 bases short, with 8 bases between. The CDR3 loop spans 12 amino acids. Germline V gene data show CDR1 as SGHRS and CDR2 as YFSETQ. CDR3 protein: CASSLEEGGYTF. The DNA of the CDR3 is TGCGCCAGCAGCTTGGAGGAGGGCGGCTACACCTTC.

CDR3: CAWIMGLAINEQFF. The CDR3 DNA is TGTGCCTGGATTATGGGACTAGCGATAAATGAGCAGTTCTTC. V usage is TRBV30 and J usage is TRBJ2-1; 10 positions match TRBD2. Germline V CDR1 and CDR2: GTSNPN, SVGIG (reference sequence). Trimming cost V 4 bases and J 7 bases; bases outside gene matches: 7. This CDR3 is 14 amino acids long.

This clone was counted a few times. The chain is built from TRBV7-3 and TRBJ1-1; 8 positions match TRBD1. Trimming took 5 bases from V and 3 from J; bases not matched to a gene: 11. The V gene's germline CDR1 is SGHTA and CDR2 FQGTGA. This CDR3 spans 16 amino acids. The CDR3 reads CASSPRTGRQDTEAFF. The CDR3 nucleotides read TGTGCCAGCAGCCCACGGACAGGGAGGCAAGACACTGAAGCTTTCTTT.

The chain links TRBV24-1 to TRBJ1-1; TRBD1 is a possible D gene (6 bases). V dropped 2 bases and J dropped 1 base, with 10 bases sitting between them. This CDR3 contains 15 residues. CDR1 and CDR2 from the germline V gene are KGHDR and SFDVKD. CDR3 nucleotides: TGTGCCACCAGTGATTCCGGGACACCGAACACTGAAGCTTTCTTT. Translated: CATSDSGTPNTEAFF.

This clone was observed a single time. The V gene is TRBV11-2, the J gene TRBJ2-1; D gene unclear. The germline gives CDR1 SGHAT, CDR2 FQNNGV. The length of the CDR3 is 11 residues. Trimming shortened V by 6 bases and J by 5 bases, and 5 bases separated the two germline ends. CDR3 bases: TGTGCCAGCAGACGCGACAATGAGCAGTTCTTC. Translating it yields CASRRDNEQFF.

The chain uses TRBV7-2 and TRBJ2-3, with TRBD2 matching 9 bases. Germline CDR1 reads SGHTA; CDR2 reads FQGNSA. This CDR3 has 16 amino acids. After removal of 8 bases from V and 5 bases from J, the junction contained 14 bases not matched to a gene. The CDR3 DNA is TGTGCCAGCTGCGGGGCGGGAGGGCTCCGTGGAGATACGCAGTATTTT. Amino acid sequence: CASCGAGGLRGDTQYF.

The genes are TRBV18 and TRBJ1-1, with TRBD1 matching 7 bases. The junction had 5 bases not matched to a gene; V was cut back by 6 bases and J by 4 bases. The CDR3 totals 13 residues. CDR1 KGHSH and CDR2 LQKENI come from the germline V gene. The CDR3 spells CASSATGVTEAFF. The CDR3, as DNA: TGTGCCAGCTCGGCTACAGGGGTCACTGAAGCTTTCTTT.

V gene TRBV2 combines with J gene TRBJ1-2; D is ambiguous. V lost 6 bases, J lost 3 bases, and 14 bases lay in between. CDR3 length: 14 residues. Germline assignment: CDR1 SNHLY and CDR2 FYNNEI. CDR3 DNA: TGTGCCAGCAGGAGGCCCCTGCGGGACTATGGCTACACCTTC. Translation: CASRRPLRDYGYTF.

Only one count was recorded for this clone. The chain combines TRBV12-3 or TRBV12-4 with TRBJ2-7; a possible D gene is TRBD2 (5 bases). This CDR3 is 13 amino acids long. Trimming took off 3 bases at V and 3 bases at J, with 9 bases between the two ends. The CDR3 region has the DNA TGTGCCAGCAGTTTGGTCCGGGGCTACGAGCAGTACTTC. Translated, it gives CASSLVRGYEQYF.

V gene TRBV19 combines with J gene TRBJ2-7, with 7 bases aligning to TRBD1. V shed 5 bases, J shed 2 bases, and the junction held 9 bases outside the gene matches. Germline V gene data show CDR1 as LNHDA and CDR2 as SQIVND (reference sequence). The CDR3 is made up of 15 amino acids. CDR3 in amino acids: CASSVETGSTYEQYF. CDR3 coding DNA: TGTGCCAGTAGTGTGGAGACAGGGAGTACCTACGAGCAGTACTTC.

The chain employs TRBV5-1 and TRBJ2-2, with unresolved D. V shed 5 bases and J shed 1 base, with 6 bases lying between them. CDR1 is SGHRS, CDR2 YFSETQ, per germline. This CDR3 is 13 amino acids long. The CDR3 sequence: CASSPRNTGELFF. For the CDR3, the DNA is TGCGCCAGCAGTCCTCGGAACACCGGGGAGCTGTTTTTT.

The rearrangement links TRBV6-2 or TRBV6-3 to TRBJ1-2; maybe TRBD1 (5 bases). This CDR3 is built from 15 residues. Trimming removed 2 bases at V and 2 bases at J, with 12 bases between. Germline V gives CDR1 MNHEY, CDR2 SVGEGT. DNA for the CDR3: TGTGCCAGCAGTTACACCTCGACAGCCAACTATGGCTACACCTTC. Translated, it gives CASSYTSTANYGYTF.

The J gene is TRBJ2-1, the V gene TRBV11-3; tentative D call: TRBD1 (6 bases). V dropped 4 bases and J dropped 3 bases, with 13 bases sitting between them. CDR1 is SGHNT and CDR2 is YENEEA in the germline V gene. The CDR3 contains 15 residues. In DNA, the CDR3 is TGTGCCAGCAGCTCCCGCCGGGACATCTACAATGAGCAGTTCTTC. It translates to CASSSRRDIYNEQFF.